These T cell receptor beta chains were read from a single sample in a study of Ad26.COV2.S vaccination and SARS-CoV-2 variants. Produced via immunoSEQ multiplex PCR; TCRdb's table is partial and in-frame only. The sample holds approximately 420,000 clones, 88% seen once. The material sequenced was peripheral blood, taken in a trial of Ad26.COV2.S vaccine versus placebo. The receptors originated from a person aged 18-65 years who received the Ad26.COV2.S COVID-19 vaccine or a placebo. The CDR3 runs from the conserved cysteine through the conserved F or W. A D gene is named only where the DNA matches it firmly. Clone sizes are given selectively: once, few, many, or a class where the clone is expanded.

-,14,-,TRBJ1-2,TRBV19,CASSMGLSNYGYTF,TGTGCCAGTAGTATGGGTTTATCTAACTATGGCTACACCTTC
-,11,-,TRBJ2-5,TRBV10-1,CASGSEETQYF,TGCGCCAGCGGGTCCGAAGAGACCCAGTACTTC
-,13,-,TRBJ1-3,TRBV4-3,CASSQTPGNTIYF,TGCGCCAGCAGCCAAACACCCGGAAACACCATATATTTT
-,17,TRBD1,TRBJ2-2,TRBV7-2,CASSFRGGTGIFGELFF,TGTGCCAGCAGCTTTCGAGGGGGGACAGGGATTTTCGGGGAGCTGTTTTTT
-,15,TRBD1,TRBJ2-3,TRBV19,CASSMSQGAGDTQYF,TGTGCCAGTAGTATGTCACAGGGGGCGGGGGATACGCAGTATTTT
-,16,TRBD1,TRBJ2-2,TRBV5-1,CASKPVTGAGTGELFF,TGCGCCAGCAAACCCGTGACAGGGGCGGGCACCGGGGAGCTGTTTTTT
-,13,TRBD1,TRBJ1-1,TRBV6-2/TRBV6-3,CASSGLGTGEAFF,TGTGCCAGCAGTGGACTCGGGACAGGTGAAGCTTTCTTT
-,14,TRBD1,TRBJ2-1,TRBV5-8,CASSFGTGYNEQFF,TGTGCCAGCAGCTTCGGGACAGGGTACAATGAGCAGTTCTTC
-,14,-,TRBJ2-2,TRBV14,CASSRLRDTGELFF,TGTGCCAGCAGCCGATTAAGGGACACCGGGGAGCTGTTTTTT
-,13,-,TRBJ2-2,TRBV5-1,CASSSRENGELFF,TGCGCCAGCAGCTCCAGGGAAAACGGGGAGCTGTTTTTT
-,14,TRBD1,TRBJ1-1,TRBV6-6,CASSYGRGGSEAFF,TGTGCCAGCAGTTACGGCAGGGGGGGATCAGAGGCTTTCTTT
-,14,-,TRBJ1-2,TRBV6-1,CASSEGGVAYGYTF,TGTGCCAGCAGTGAAGGGGGGGTCGCCTATGGCTACACCTTC
-,14,TRBD2,TRBJ2-3,TRBV5-1,CASCTGTSSDTQYF,TGCGCCAGCTGCACTGGGACTAGTTCAGATACGCAGTATTTT
-,15,TRBD1,TRBJ1-4,TRBV9,CASSVGGTGNEKLFF,TGTGCCAGCAGCGTAGGCGGGACAGGGAATGAAAAACTGTTTTTT
-,15,-,TRBJ1-1,TRBV11-2,CASSLYAPGGSWIFF,TGTGCCAGCAGCTTATACGCACCGGGGGGGTCCTGGATTTTCTTT
-,13,-,TRBJ2-7,TRBV20-1,CSASSRDNYEQYF,TGCAGTGCTAGTAGCCGGGACAACTACGAGCAGTACTTC
-,15,-,TRBJ1-1,TRBV5-5,CASTPGLAMLSEAFF,TGTGCCAGCACCCCCGGTCTTGCCATGCTCTCTGAAGCTTTCTTT
-,12,TRBD1,TRBJ1-2,TRBV29-1,CSVRGQGREYTF,TGCAGCGTCCGCGGACAGGGAAGGGAGTACACCTTC
-,14,-,TRBJ2-7,TRBV7-8,CASSLWGALYEQYF,TGTGCCAGCAGCTTGTGGGGGGCCCTCTACGAGCAGTACTTC
-,15,-,TRBJ2-3,TRBV18,CASSPPSLSTDTQYF,TGTGCCAGCTCACCACCAAGCCTTAGCACAGATACGCAGTATTTT
-,13,-,TRBJ2-7,TRBV12-3/TRBV12-4,CASSLQIAYEQYF,TGTGCCAGCAGTTTACAGATCGCCTACGAGCAGTACTTC
-,14,-,TRBJ2-5,TRBV7-8,CASSLRRRGETQYF,TGTGCCAGCAGCCTTCGTAGGAGAGGAGAGACCCAGTACTTC
-,14,TRBD2,TRBJ2-1,TRBV5-1,CASSFRGVDNEQFF,TGCGCCAGCAGCTTTCGGGGGGTCGACAATGAGCAGTTCTTC
-,17,TRBD2,TRBJ2-5,TRBV11-2,CASSFQGLPIPQETQYF,TGTGCCAGCAGCTTCCAGGGACTACCCATACCGCAAGAGACCCAGTACTTC
-,11,-,TRBJ2-5,TRBV30,CAWGKGQTQYF,TGTGCCTGGGGGAAGGGACAGACCCAGTACTTC
-,13,-,TRBJ1-2,TRBV7-9,CASSLGSAEGYTF,TGTGCCAGCAGCTTAGGTTCGGCGGAGGGCTACACCTTC
few,16,TRBD2,TRBJ2-7,TRBV11-2,CASSLLASGGSYEQYF,TGTGCCAGCAGCTTATTGGCTAGCGGGGGTTCCTACGAGCAGTACTTC
-,12,TRBD1,TRBJ1-1,TRBV11-2,CASSPGTAKAFF,TGTGCCAGCAGCCCTGGGACAGCGAAAGCTTTCTTT
few,14,-,TRBJ1-5,TRBV2,CASRTELSNQPQHF,TGTGCCAGCAGGACTGAACTAAGCAATCAGCCCCAGCATTTT
-,14,TRBD1,TRBJ2-1,TRBV7-9,CASSGGTGNNEQFF,TGTGCCAGCAGCGGGGGGACAGGGAACAATGAGCAGTTCTTC